These 15 T cell receptor beta chains share one sample of origin, sequenced in a study of control samples from healthy donors and cancer patients. Only in-frame clones appear in the TCRdb table, and some are missing; sequencing was by immunoSEQ multiplex PCR. The data show 93,000 or so clones, 85% to 90% seen once. Sequencing was done on a sample of PBMCs. The receptors come from a man in his sixties with lung cancer.

The genes are TRBV5-1 and TRBJ1-2; 9 nucleotides align to TRBD1. The CDR3 is made up of 14 amino acids. Germline values: CDR1 SGHRS, CDR2 YFSETQ. Germline trimming cut 2 bases from V and 7 bases from J; bases unmatched to any gene: 6. In DNA, the CDR3 is TGCGCCAGCAGCTTAACAGGGGGCAATTCTGGCTACACCTTC. Translation gives CASSLTGGNSGYTF. The entire variable domain, with the rest obtained from reference TRBV5-1 and TRBJ1-2, is as follows: KAGVTQTPRYLIKTRGQQVTLSCSPISGHRSVSWYQQTPGQGLQFLFEYFSETQRNKGNFPGRFSGRQFSNSRSEMNVSTLELGDSALYLCASSLTGGNSGYTFGSGTRLTVV.

The chain combines TRBV6-1 with TRBJ1-2; a possible D gene is TRBD1 (5 bases). Per the germline V gene, CDR1 is MNHNS and CDR2 is SASEGT. V shed 0 bases and J shed 4 bases, with 6 bases lying between them. The CDR3 contains 13 residues. CDR3 nucleotides: TGTGCCAGCAGTGAAGCGACAGCCTATGGCTACACCTTC. Translating it yields CASSEATAYGYTF.

The chain uses TRBV13 and TRBJ2-7; D is unclear. This CDR3 spans 13 amino acids. Trimming pared 8 bases from V and 0 bases from J, leaving 11 bases between. Per germline, CDR1 PRHDT and CDR2 FYEKMQ (reference sequence). The CDR3 nucleotides read TGTGCCAGCGGGGAAGGGCGCTCCTACGAGCAGTACGTC. This sequence encodes CASGEGRSYEQYV.

This clone has just one count. The V call is TRBV20-1, the J call TRBJ2-3; the match to TRBD2 covers 12 bases. With V trimmed by 3 bases and J by 2 bases, 9 bases remained unmatched. The CDR3 extends over 17 amino acids. Germline CDR1 reads DFQATT; CDR2 reads SNEGSKA (reference sequence). The CDR3 DNA is TGCAGTGCTAGTATCTGGACTAGCGGGGCGAACACAGATACGCAGTATTTT. Translated, it gives CSASIWTSGANTDTQYF.

The chain joins TRBV27 to TRBJ1-1; 7 nucleotides agree with TRBD1. Germline assignment: CDR1 MNHEY and CDR2 SMNVEV (reference sequence). The CDR3 loop spans 13 amino acids. After removal of 0 bases from V and 5 bases from J, the junction contained 0 bases not matched to a gene. The CDR3 DNA reads as TGTGCCAGCAGTTTATCACAGGGGACTGAAGCTTTCTTT. This translates into CASSLSQGTEAFF.

The rearrangement uses TRBV11-1 and TRBJ1-2, with D uncertain. The CDR3 runs 15 residues. Germline V gene data show CDR1 as SGHAT and CDR2 as FQDESV (reference sequence). V was trimmed by 3 bases and J by 4 bases, leaving 15 bases between them. The CDR3 coding sequence is TGTGCCAGCAGCTTCAACGGACCCGTCGGCTATGGCTACACCTTC. Protein sequence: CASSFNGPVGYGYTF.

The chain couples TRBV6-5 to TRBJ1-2, with D possibly being TRBD1 (5 bases). This CDR3 region has 14 residues. V was cut by 2 bases and J by 2 bases, with 9 bases left in between. The germline CDR1 and CDR2 sequences are MNHEY and SVGAGI. The CDR3 coding sequence is TGTGCCAGCAGTTACGGGGGGGGAAACTATGGCTACACCTTC. This codes for CASSYGGGNYGYTF.

V gene TRBV13 combines with J gene TRBJ2-6; 7 bases map to TRBD1. V lost 5 bases and J lost 1; bases outside the gene matches: 17. The CDR3 extends over 20 amino acids. Per germline, CDR1 PRHDT and CDR2 FYEKMQ (reference sequence). CDR3: CASSRYSNRDSVSGANVLTF. In DNA form, the CDR3 reads TGTGCCAGCAGCAGATATTCAAACCGGGACAGCGTGTCTGGGGCCAACGTCCTGACTTTC.

CDR3 sequence reads: CASSTGGDNTEAFF. The CDR3 region has the DNA TGTGCCAGCTCGACAGGGGGGGACAACACTGAAGCTTTCTTT. V is TRBV18 and J is TRBJ1-1; 9 positions match TRBD1. Germline V gene data show CDR1 as KGHSH and CDR2 as LQKENI. The J segment lost 2 bases and the V segment lost 6 bases, leaving 4 bases of the junction unmatched. CDR3 length: 14 amino acids.

This chain links TRBV4-1 with TRBJ2-7; 9 bases are shared with TRBD1. The germline V gene encodes CDR1 MGHRA and CDR2 YSYEKL. This CDR3 is built from 13 residues. Unmatched junction bases numbered 4, after V lost 3 bases and J lost 7 bases. CDR3: CASSHNRGQEQYF. The CDR3 nucleotides read TGCGCCAGCAGCCACAACAGGGGGCAGGAGCAGTACTTC.

The chain links TRBV6-5 to TRBJ1-2; TRBD1 aligns across 8 bases. The trim removed 6 bases at V and 4 bases at J, leaving 7 bases unmatched. The CDR3 runs 14 residues. CDR1 and CDR2 from the germline V gene are MNHEY and SVGAGI. CDR3 nucleotides: TGTGCCAGCAGGAGGACAGGGCCAATCTATGGCTACACCTTC. Its protein product is CASRRTGPIYGYTF.

The chain uses TRBV5-1 and TRBJ1-1; TRBD1 matches at 9 bases. The CDR3 spans 14 residues. Germline CDR1 SGHRS, CDR2 YFSETQ. The J segment lost 1 base and the V segment lost 3 bases, leaving 1 base of the junction unmatched. The CDR3 loop reads CASSSTGGNTEAFF. Here the CDR3 DNA reads TGCGCCAGCAGCTCGACAGGGGGGAACACTGAAGCTTTCTTT.

In its sample, this clone was seen once. The J gene is TRBJ1-1, the V gene TRBV5-1; TRBD1 aligns across 9 bases. The CDR3 sequence is 16 residues long. Germline loops: CDR1 SGHRS, CDR2 YFSETQ. V dropped 0 bases and J dropped 1; count of bases not matched to a gene: 4. The CDR3, as DNA: TGCGCCAGCAGCTTGGGTCCGGGACAGGGGAACACTGAAGCTTTCTTT. Its protein is CASSLGPGQGNTEAFF.

The chain couples TRBV19 to TRBJ2-2; TRBD2 matches 9 bases. The germline CDR1 and CDR2 sequences are LNHDA and SQIVND (reference sequence). The length of the CDR3 is 15 residues. Unmatched junction bases numbered 3, after V lost 4 bases and J lost 3 bases. The CDR3 sequence is CASSSGTSYTGELFF. DNA of the CDR3: TGTGCCAGTAGTAGCGGGACTAGCTACACCGGGGAGCTGTTTTTT.

This clone came up once. The rearrangement uses TRBV19 and TRBJ1-5; 10 bases are shared with TRBD1. CDR3 length equals 15 residues. Germline-derived CDR1 and CDR2 are LNHDA and SQIVND (reference sequence). The V segment lost 9 bases and the J segment 0 bases; nucleotides outside the gene matches: 5. The CDR3 DNA sequence: TGTGCCAGCCGGGACAGGGGAAATAGCAATCAGCCCCAGCATTTT. Its translation: CASRDRGNSNQPQHF.